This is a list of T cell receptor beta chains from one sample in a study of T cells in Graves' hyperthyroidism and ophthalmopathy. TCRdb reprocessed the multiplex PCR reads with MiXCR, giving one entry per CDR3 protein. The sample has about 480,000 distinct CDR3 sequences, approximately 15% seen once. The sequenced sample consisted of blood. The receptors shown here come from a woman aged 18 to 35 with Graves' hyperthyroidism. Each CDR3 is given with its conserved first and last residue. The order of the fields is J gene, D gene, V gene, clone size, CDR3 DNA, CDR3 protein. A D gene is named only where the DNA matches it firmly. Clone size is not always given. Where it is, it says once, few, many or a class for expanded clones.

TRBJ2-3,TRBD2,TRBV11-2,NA,TGTGCCAGCAGCTTAGAACTAGCGACAGATACGCAGTATTTT,CASSLELATDTQYF
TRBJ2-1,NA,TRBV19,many,TGTGCCAGTAGTAATCCGGGACTCAGCTACAATGAGCAGTTCTTC,CASSNPGLSYNEQFF
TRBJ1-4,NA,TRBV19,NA,TGTGCCAGTAGTATTAGGAATGAAAAACTGTTTTTT,CASSIRNEKLFF
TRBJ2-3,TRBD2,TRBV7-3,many,TGTGCCAGCAGCTTAGTGGGGAGCGGGGGAGATACGCAGTATTTT,CASSLVGSGGDTQYF
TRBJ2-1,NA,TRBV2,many,TGTGCCAGCAACCGCCCTGGAGGGAGTGGTTACAATGAGCAGTTCTTC,CASNRPGGSGYNEQFF
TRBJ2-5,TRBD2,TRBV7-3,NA,TGTGTCAGCAGCAGGAGCGGGAGTTGGCGGGAGACCCAGTACTTC,CVSSRSGSWRETQYF
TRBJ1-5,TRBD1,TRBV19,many,TGTGCCAGTAGGGGTAGGACAGGGCAGGACAATCAGCCCCAGCATTTT,CASRGRTGQDNQPQHF
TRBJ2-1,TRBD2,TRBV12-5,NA,TGTGCTAGTGGTCCGATAGTTCCGGGACTAGCGGGAGTGGGGGCCCTCTTC,CASGPIVPGLAGVGALF
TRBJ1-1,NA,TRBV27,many,TGTGCCAGCAGTGGTGGTCAGGGCACCGTCACTGAAGCTTTCTTT,CASSGGQGTVTEAFF
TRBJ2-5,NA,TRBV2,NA,TGTGCCAGCAGCGGCTTTCTGCCAGAGACCCAGTACTTC,CASSGFLPETQYF
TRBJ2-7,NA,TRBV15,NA,TGTGCCACCAGCAGGGATGGGGCCTACGAGCAGTACTTC,CATSRDGAYEQYF
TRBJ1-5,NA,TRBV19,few,TGTGCCAGTACCCAAGAGGGGAGGCGCAATCAGCCCCAGCATTTT,CASTQEGRRNQPQHF
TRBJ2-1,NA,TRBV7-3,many,TGTGCCAGCAGCTTAGGTGGCCTAGTCGGTGAGCAGTTCTTC,CASSLGGLVGEQFF
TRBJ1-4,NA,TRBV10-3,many,TGTGCCATCGGACCGGGTAATGAAAAACTGTTTTTT,CAIGPGNEKLFF
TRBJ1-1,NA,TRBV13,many,TGTGCCAGCAGCCTGGGGAAAGGGACCGTCGTGACTGAAGCTTTCTTT,CASSLGKGTVVTEAFF
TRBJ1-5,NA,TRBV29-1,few,TGCAGCGTTGAGGGCGGATACAATCAGCCCCAGCATTTT,CSVEGGYNQPQHF
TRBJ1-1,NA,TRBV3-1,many,TGTGCCAGCAGCCAGGCGCCGGTGGGGACTGAAGCTTTCTTT,CASSQAPVGTEAFF
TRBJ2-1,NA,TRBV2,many,TGTGCCAGCATAAGGACTGGCGGGACGAATGAGCAGTTCTTC,CASIRTGGTNEQFF
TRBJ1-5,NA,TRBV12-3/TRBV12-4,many,TGTGCCAGCAGTTTCTCTGACCAAAATCAGCCCCAGCATTTT,CASSFSDQNQPQHF
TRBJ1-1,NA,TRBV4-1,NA,TGCGCCAGCAGCCGCACCTCCGGGGGGATGAACACTGAAGCTTTCTTT,CASSRTSGGMNTEAFF
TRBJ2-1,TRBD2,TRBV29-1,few,TGCAGCGCGGTCGGACCGGGACTAGACCGCAATGAGCAGTTCTTC,CSAVGPGLDRNEQFF
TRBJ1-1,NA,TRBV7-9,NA,TGTGCCAGCAGCTTAGGAGGGGACCCCGAGGGGGCTTTCTTT,CASSLGGDPEGAFF
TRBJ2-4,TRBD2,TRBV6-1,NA,TGTGCCAACAGCCCGAGCGGGAGTGCCAAAAACATTCAGTACTTC,CANSPSGSAKNIQYF
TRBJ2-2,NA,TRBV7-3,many,TGTGCCAGCTCACTGGCGCCCAACACCGGGGAGCTGTTTTTT,CASSLAPNTGELFF